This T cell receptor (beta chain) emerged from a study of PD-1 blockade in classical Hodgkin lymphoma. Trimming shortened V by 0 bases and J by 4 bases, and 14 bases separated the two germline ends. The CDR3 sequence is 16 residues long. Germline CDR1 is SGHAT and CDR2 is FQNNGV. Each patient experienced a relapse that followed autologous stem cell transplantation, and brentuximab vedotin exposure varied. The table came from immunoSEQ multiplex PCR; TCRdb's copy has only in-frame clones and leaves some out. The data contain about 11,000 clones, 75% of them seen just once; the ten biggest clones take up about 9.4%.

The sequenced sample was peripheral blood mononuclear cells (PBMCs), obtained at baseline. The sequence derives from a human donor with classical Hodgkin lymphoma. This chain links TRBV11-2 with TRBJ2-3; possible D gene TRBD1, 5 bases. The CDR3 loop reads CASSLEARVRADTQYF. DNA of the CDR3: TGTGCCAGCAGCTTAGAAGCCAGGGTTAGGGCAGATACGCAGTATTTT.